The clone carrying this T cell receptor beta chain was recorded at least ten times. The data belong to a study of early T cells in non-severe SARS-CoV-2 infection. One entry per CDR3 protein, called by TCRdb with MiXCR from the 5' RACE reads. The data show roughly 30,000 distinct CDR3 sequences, with approximately 5.3% seen just once and 5.5% to 7% held by the top ten. The sample was whole blood. The source is an adult who was a healthcare worker with PCR-confirmed SARS-CoV-2 infection or an uninfected control (not recorded which).

CDR3 residues: CASSLTTSGMNGELFF. The CDR3 DNA follows: TGTGCCAGCAGCTTAACAACGAGCGGGATGAACGGGGAGCTGTTTTTT. The chain employs TRBV7-9 and TRBJ2-2, with TRBD2 matching over 7 bases. In germline, CDR1 is SEHNR, CDR2 FQNEAQ (reference sequence). The CDR3 loop spans 16 amino acids. V was pared by 2 bases and J by 7 bases, with 10 bases of the junction left unmatched. The variable domain in full, completed from reference TRBV7-9 and TRBJ2-2, reads DTGVSQNPRHKITKRGQNVTFRCDPISEHNRLYWYRQTLGQGPEFLTYFQNEAQLEKSRLLSDRFSAERPKGSFSTLEIQRTEQGDSAMYLCASSLTTSGMNGELFFGEGSRLTVL.